Following are 18 T cell receptor beta chains from one sample sequenced in a study of neurological immune-mediated disorders. TCRdb passed the 5' RACE reads through MiXCR, listing each CDR3 protein once. The sample consists of approximately 44,000 distinct CDR3 sequences, 5.8% of them appearing once. Sequencing input: CD4+ T cells from blood. Receptors originate from a woman aged 18-30 years with multiple sclerosis.

Many counts were recorded for this clonotype. The gene calls are TRBV5-1 and TRBJ2-1; TRBD1 matches 8 bases. CDR1 and CDR2 (germline): SGHRS, YFSETQ. Trimming cost V 4 bases and J 6 bases; bases outside gene matches: 9. CDR3 size: 15 residues. This chain's CDR3 is CASSVPGQVLNEQFF. In nucleotides, the CDR3 is TGCGCCAGCAGCGTACCGGGACAGGTTCTCAATGAGCAGTTCTTC.

This clonotype was observed many times. The rearrangement joins TRBV28 to TRBJ1-1; no firm D call. CDR3 length: 16 residues. V lost 5 bases to trimming and J lost 3 bases, with 19 bases between them. Germline loops: CDR1 MDHEN, CDR2 SYDVKM. The CDR3 here is CASSTYVGARYTEAFF. CDR3 DNA: TGTGCCAGCAGTACTTATGTGGGCGCTAGGTACACTGAAGCTTTCTTT. The whole variable domain, filled in from reference TRBV28 and TRBJ1-1, reads DVKVTQSSRYLVKRTGEKVFLECVQDMDHENMFWYRQDPGLGLRLIYFSYDVKMKEKGDIPEGYSVSREKKERFSLILESASTNQTSMYLCASSTYVGARYTEAFFGQGTRLTVV.

At least ten counts were recorded for this clonotype. V and J are TRBV15 and TRBJ2-6, with a weak D call TRBD1 (6 bases). Germline assignment: CDR1 LNHNV and CDR2 YYDKDF (reference sequence). CDR3 length equals 15 residues. With 5 bases removed from V and 0 bases from J, the gap between germline ends came to 8 bases. CDR3 in DNA: TGTGCCACCAGCCTACAGGGCTCTGGGGCCAACGTCCTGACTTTC. It is translated as CATSLQGSGANVLTF.

This clonotype has a count of ten or more. The rearrangement joins TRBV6-5 to TRBJ2-3, with D hard to call. Germline lookup yields CDR1 MNHEY and CDR2 SVGAGI. V gave up 2 bases and J gave up 8 bases, with 5 bases separating them. CDR3 length equals 11 residues. The CDR3 DNA sequence: TGTGCCAGCAGTTACGGGGTTACGCAGTATTTT. Translating it yields CASSYGVTQYF.

The rearrangement uses TRBV4-3 and TRBJ2-5; D is undetermined. V lost 0 bases and J 5 bases, leaving 7 bases between the germline ends. CDR3 size: 13 residues. Germline CDR1 is LGHNA and CDR2 is YSLEER. As DNA, the CDR3 is TGCGCCAGCAGCCAAGATCTACTGGAGACCCAGTACTTC. Translation gives CASSQDLLETQYF.

There are many counts of this clonotype. This chain connects TRBV20-1 to TRBJ2-3, with D possibly being TRBD2 (6 bases). There are 13 residues in the CDR3. Trimming removed 8 bases at V and 0 bases at J, with 12 bases between. Germline assignment: CDR1 DFQATT and CDR2 SNEGSKA (reference sequence). The CDR3 DNA reads TGCAGTACCCGGGGGACTAGCACAGATACGCAGTATTTT. As protein: CSTRGTSTDTQYF.

This chain joins TRBV7-8 and TRBJ2-3; no clear D. This CDR3 comprises 15 residues. Germline V gene lookup returns CDR1 SGHVS and CDR2 FQNEAQ. V dropped 2 bases and J dropped 6 bases, with 15 bases sitting between them. CDR3 amino acids: CASSLTGLPPDTQYF. CDR3 bases: TGTGCCAGCAGCTTAACGGGCCTCCCTCCGGATACGCAGTATTTT. Full variable domain (rest looked up from reference TRBV7-8 and TRBJ2-3): GAGVSQSPRYKVAKRGQDVALRCDPISGHVSLFWYQQALGQGPEFLTYFQNEAQLDKSGLPSDRFFAERPEGSVSTLKIQRTQQEDSAVYLCASSLTGLPPDTQYFGPGTRLTVL.

This clonotype was recorded many times. The rearrangement joins TRBV6-4 to TRBJ1-5; possible D gene TRBD1, 6 bases. Trimming removed 4 bases at V and 4 bases at J, with 11 bases between. Per the germline V gene, CDR1 is MRHNA and CDR2 is SNTAGT. The CDR3 has 14 residues. CDR3 DNA: TGTGCCAGCAGTGTACAGGGAGGGAATCAGCCCCAGCATTTT. It specifies CASSVQGGNQPQHF.

V and J are TRBV5-1 and TRBJ2-7, with 8 positions matching TRBD1. The CDR3 contains 15 residues. The germline gives CDR1 SGHRS, CDR2 YFSETQ. Trimming cost V 3 bases and J 0 bases; bases outside gene matches: 5. The DNA of the CDR3 is TGCGCCAGCAGCTACGGCACAGGGGGCTCCTACGAGCAGTACGTC. Its translation: CASSYGTGGSYEQYV.

This clonotype showed up many times. The chain carries TRBV12-3 or TRBV12-4 and TRBJ2-1; 8 nucleotides agree with TRBD2. CDR3 length equals 16 residues. V trimming: 6 bases; J trimming: 2 bases; junction bases outside the gene matches: 9. The CDR3 here is CASSQPIAGTYNEQFF. The CDR3 DNA reads TGTGCCAGCAGCCAACCGATAGCGGGAACCTACAATGAGCAGTTCTTC.

In its sample, this clonotype was seen many times. This chain connects TRBV3-1 to TRBJ2-5; D is undetermined. The CDR3 covers 12 residues. In germline, CDR1 is LGHDT, CDR2 YNNKEL (reference sequence). Trimming took off 2 bases at V and 2 bases at J, with 3 bases between the two ends. CDR3 sequence: CASSQIQETQYF. CDR3 DNA: TGTGCCAGCAGCCAAATTCAAGAGACCCAGTACTTC.

This clonotype was observed many times. This chain joins TRBV6-5 and TRBJ1-3, with 7 bases aligning to TRBD1. Per the germline V gene, CDR1 is MNHEY and CDR2 is SVGAGI. V trimming: 0 bases; J trimming: 4 bases; junction bases outside the gene matches: 6. The CDR3 contains 16 residues. The CDR3 nucleotides read TGTGCCAGCAGTTACTCGTCGACAGGGACGGGAAACACCATATATTTT. As protein: CASSYSSTGTGNTIYF.

The chain uses TRBV28 and TRBJ2-7; D might be TRBD2 (5 bases). CDR3 length: 12 amino acids. CDR1 and CDR2 (germline): MDHEN, SYDVKM. Trimming took off 2 bases at V and 6 bases at J, with 8 bases between the two ends. The CDR3 is CASSLPAGEQYF. For the CDR3, the DNA is TGTGCCAGCAGTTTACCGGCGGGCGAGCAGTACTTC.

In this sample, this clonotype turned up many times. This rearrangement joins TRBV5-1 to TRBJ1-1; 8 bases align to TRBD1. Germline trimming cut 0 bases from V and 4 bases from J; bases unmatched to any gene: 11. CDR3 length: 17 residues. Germline lookup yields CDR1 SGHRS and CDR2 YFSETQ. The CDR3 DNA reads TGCGCCAGCAGCTTGGCCCCCAGGACAGGGTCTGTCACTGAAGCTTTCTTT. This gives the protein CASSLAPRTGSVTEAFF.

There are many counts of this clonotype. This chain links TRBV7-2 with TRBJ2-4, with TRBD2 as a possible D gene (6 bases). The germline gives CDR1 SGHTA, CDR2 FQGNSA. V shed 5 bases and J shed 7 bases, with 24 bases lying between them. The CDR3 runs to 17 residues. DNA of the CDR3: TGTGCCAGCAGCGTATCAGGGTTGTCGGGACGGGGGAACATTCAGTACTTC. This sequence encodes CASSVSGLSGRGNIQYF.

This clonotype was seen repeatedly, ten times or more. The V call is TRBV7-3, the J call TRBJ2-5; D perhaps matches TRBD2 (6 bases). The CDR3 is 14 amino acids. Trimming shortened V by 4 bases and J by 4 bases, and 13 bases separated the two germline ends. Germline V gene sequence: CDR1 SGHTA, CDR2 FQGTGA. This CDR3 reads CASSSGTVRETQYF. The CDR3 DNA follows: TGTGCCAGCAGCTCTGGGACTGTCCGAGAGACCCAGTACTTC. Supplemented by reference TRBV7-3 and TRBJ2-5, the full variable domain reads GAGVSQTPSNKVTEKGKYVELRCDPISGHTALYWYRQSLGQGPEFLIYFQGTGAADDSGLPNDRFFAVRPEGSVSTLKIQRTERGDSAVYLCASSSGTVRETQYFGPGTRLLVL.

This clonotype was recorded many times. The gene calls are TRBV24-1 and TRBJ2-5; TRBD2 matches at 8 bases. Germline V lookup: CDR1 KGHDR, CDR2 SFDVKD. CDR3 length: 16 residues. V was clipped by 5 bases and J by 1 base; unmatched bases: 8. CDR3 amino acids: CATSGGASGFQETQYF. CDR3 DNA sequence: TGTGCCACCAGTGGGGGGGCTAGCGGGTTCCAAGAGACCCAGTACTTC.

This clonotype was counted many times. The CDR3: CASSLADLGATETAFF. The DNA for the CDR3 is TGCGCCAGCAGCTTGGCCGATCTCGGGGCGACTGAGACGGCTTTCTTT. This chain uses TRBV5-1 with TRBJ1-1; tentatively, D is TRBD1 (5 bases). The CDR3 runs to 16 residues. From germline, CDR1 is SGHRS and CDR2 YFSETQ. Trimming took off 0 bases at V and 11 bases at J, with 23 bases between the two ends.